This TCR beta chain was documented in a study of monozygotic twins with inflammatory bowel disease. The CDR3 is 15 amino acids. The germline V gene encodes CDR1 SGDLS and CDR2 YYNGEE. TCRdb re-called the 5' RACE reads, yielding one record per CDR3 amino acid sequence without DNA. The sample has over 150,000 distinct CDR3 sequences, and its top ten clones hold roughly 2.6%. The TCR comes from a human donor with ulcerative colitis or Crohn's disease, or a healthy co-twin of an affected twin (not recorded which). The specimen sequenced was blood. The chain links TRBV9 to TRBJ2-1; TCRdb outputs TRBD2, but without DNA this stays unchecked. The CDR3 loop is CASSALRGSYNEQFF.